These 25 T cell receptor beta chains came from one sample sequenced in a study of vaccination effects on CD4 cells after COVID-19. These receptors have no identified antigens. Sequencing followed a ViraFEST assay step that expanded antigen-specific CD4+ T cells with viral peptide pools. A roughly ten-day culture period preceded the isolation of CD4+ T cells. Two-dose vaccination with either BNT162b2 or mRNA-1273 was given to the participants. This table comes from immunoSEQ multiplex PCR, and its TCRdb copy is limited to in-frame clones, with some not included. The table has tens of thousands of clones, roughly 71% seen once; the top ten hold roughly 9%. The sequencing used CD4+ T cells from PBMCs cultured with HCoV-NL63 spike peptides, collected after COVID-19 vaccination. These receptors all come from a human donor who received a COVID-19 vaccine.

The V call is TRBV5-5, the J call TRBJ1-6; D unresolved. The V gene lost 4 bases and the J gene lost 0 bases, with 11 bases spanning the gap. Germline CDR1 SGHKS, CDR2 YYEKEE (reference sequence). The CDR3 sequence is 16 residues long. The CDR3 bases are TGTGCCAGCAGCCAACGGATGAGCTCCTATAATTCACCCCTCCACTTT. Protein product: CASSQRMSSYNSPLHF.

The CDR3 region is CASSFGSANTEAFF. The CDR3 bases are TGTGCCAGCAGCTTTGGCTCTGCGAACACTGAAGCTTTCTTT. The chain combines TRBV11-2 with TRBJ1-1; D is unresolved. The CDR3 has 14 residues. V lost 3 bases, J lost 1 base, and 9 bases lay in between. The germline V gene has CDR1 SGHAT and CDR2 FQNNGV.

The sample holds one count of this clone. V is TRBV19 and J is TRBJ2-3, with 15 bases lining up with TRBD2. The CDR3 is 17 residues long. The germline gives CDR1 LNHDA, CDR2 SQIVND (reference sequence). V was pared by 5 bases and J by 4 bases, with 7 bases of the junction left unmatched. The CDR3 reads CASSPGLAGGGADTQYF. CDR3 DNA sequence: TGTGCCAGTAGTCCGGGACTAGCGGGGGGTGGGGCAGATACGCAGTATTTT.

This clone has only a few counts. The chain uses TRBV7-9 and TRBJ2-5; TRBD2 agrees at 11 bases. Trimming removed 7 bases from V and 2 bases from J; junction bases left unmatched: 3. This CDR3 is 14 amino acids long. Germline V gene sequence: CDR1 SEHNR, CDR2 FQNEAQ (reference sequence). CDR3 in amino acids: CASNPSGGQETQYF. In nucleotides, the CDR3 is TGTGCCAGCAACCCTAGCGGGGGGCAAGAGACCCAGTACTTC.

In this sample, this clone turned up a few times. The CDR3 coding sequence is TGTGCCAGCAGCCTAACAGGGAGAGGATCACCCCTCCACTTT. It translates to CASSLTGRGSPLHF. This chain connects TRBV5-4 to TRBJ1-6; D possibly corresponds to TRBD1 (6 bases). CDR3 length equals 14 residues. CDR1 and CDR2 (germline): SGHNT, YYREEE (reference sequence). V lost 4 bases and J lost 10, with 15 bases in between.

In this sample, this clone turned up once. The CDR3 sequence is CASSLTGGNTIYF. CDR3 coding DNA: TGTGCCAGCAGTTTGACCGGAGGAAACACCATATATTTT. V gene TRBV12-3 or TRBV12-4 combines with J gene TRBJ1-3; D gene ambiguous. Trimming left V 3 bases short and J 4 bases short, with 7 bases between. The CDR3 has 13 amino acids.

This clone was seen more than once but under ten times. The chain has TRBV12-5 and TRBJ1-2; D unresolved. The V and J ends lost 1 base and 7 bases respectively, with 13 bases between them. Germline V gene sequence: CDR1 LGHNT, CDR2 FRNRAP. The CDR3 is 14 residues long. For the CDR3, the DNA is TGTGCTAGTGGTTTGGGGGTCCAAGGGAGTGGCTACACCTTC. It is translated as CASGLGVQGSGYTF.

The chain couples TRBV6-6 to TRBJ1-5, with D unclear. V was cut by 6 bases and J by 2 bases, with 11 bases left in between. The CDR3 is made up of 14 amino acids. CDR1 is MNHNY and CDR2 is SVGAGI in the germline V gene (reference sequence). CDR3 sequence reads: CASRSSVGNQPQHF. The CDR3 DNA reads TGTGCCAGCAGATCGTCGGTGGGCAATCAGCCCCAGCATTTT.

The V and J genes are TRBV6-4 and TRBJ1-1; D call uncertain. V was trimmed by 2 bases and J by 11 bases, leaving 12 bases between them. The germline CDR1 and CDR2 sequences are MRHNA and SNTAGT. The CDR3 runs 12 residues. CDR3 in amino acids: CASSDPRVGAFF. The CDR3, as DNA: TGTGCCAGCAGTGACCCGAGGGTGGGGGCTTTCTTT.

The chain joins TRBV5-4 to TRBJ2-1, with D perhaps matching TRBD2 (6 bases). In germline, CDR1 is SGHNT, CDR2 YYREEE (reference sequence). V dropped 4 bases and J dropped 3 bases, with 17 bases sitting between them. This CDR3 has 16 residues. The DNA for the CDR3 is TGTGCCAGCAGCCGGCTGAGGTGGGAGGACTACAATGAGCAGTTCTTC. Translated, it gives CASSRLRWEDYNEQFF.

This clone was recorded once. This rearrangement joins TRBV29-1 to TRBJ1-3; D is possibly TRBD1 (6 bases). V dropped 4 bases and J dropped 3 bases, with 13 bases sitting between them. This CDR3 contains 14 residues. Germline values: CDR1 SQVTM, CDR2 ANQGSEA. The CDR3 sequence is CSVATGSVGNTIYF. CDR3 DNA sequence: TGCAGCGTTGCTACAGGGTCAGTTGGAAACACCATATATTTT. The variable domain in full, with the rest retrieved from reference TRBV29-1 and TRBJ1-3, is SAVISQKPSRDICQRGTSLTIQCQVDSQVTMMFWYRQQPGQSLTLIATANQGSEATYESGFVIDKFPISRPNLTFSTLTVSNMSPEDSSIYLCSVATGSVGNTIYFGEGSWLTVV.

V is TRBV2 and J is TRBJ2-5, with 10 positions matching TRBD1. This CDR3 comprises 13 residues. Looked up from germline, CDR1 is SNHLY and CDR2 is FYNNEI. V shed 8 bases and J 3 bases; nucleotides not matched to a gene: 3. This chain's CDR3 is CASLGTGEETQYF. CDR3 DNA: TGTGCCAGCCTCGGGACAGGGGAAGAGACCCAGTACTTC.

The chain uses TRBV20-1 and TRBJ2-7; D is undetermined. V lost 3 bases, J lost 0 bases, and 6 bases lay in between. The germline V gene has CDR1 DFQATT and CDR2 SNEGSKA (reference sequence). CDR3 size: 12 residues. The CDR3 coding sequence is TGCAGTGCTAGTTCCTACTCCTACGAGCAGTACTTC. Protein product: CSASSYSYEQYF.

This clone showed up just a few times. This sequence joins TRBV27 and TRBJ1-3, with D uncertain. Trimming pared 5 bases from V and 3 bases from J, leaving 8 bases between. The CDR3 has 13 amino acids. CDR1 and CDR2 from the germline V gene are MNHEY and SMNVEV (reference sequence). The CDR3 coding sequence is TGTGCCAGCAGTCCGCAAATTGGAAACACCATATATTTT. It encodes CASSPQIGNTIYF.

This chain links TRBV30 with TRBJ2-7; maybe TRBD2 (5 bases). Between the trimmed V and J ends, which lost 1 base and 9 bases, there was a span of 19 bases. Germline CDR1 reads GTSNPN; CDR2 reads SVGIG (reference sequence). The length of the CDR3 is 14 residues. CDR3 loop: CAWSALARSVGQYF. CDR3 in DNA: TGTGCCTGGAGTGCCCTAGCCAGATCTGTCGGGCAGTACTTC.

The chain couples TRBV6-2 or TRBV6-3 to TRBJ2-1; no reliable D call. V lost 2 bases and J lost 0, with 8 bases in between. Germline V gene lookup returns CDR1 MNHEY and CDR2 SVGEGT. This CDR3 comprises 15 residues. The CDR3 region is CASSYGRPSYNEQFF. As DNA, the CDR3 is TGTGCCAGCAGTTACGGGCGGCCCTCCTACAATGAGCAGTTCTTC.

This clone was seen a handful of times. The chain links TRBV19 to TRBJ1-5, with D possibly matching TRBD1 (5 bases). CDR1 is LNHDA, CDR2 SQIVND, per germline (reference sequence). The V and J ends lost 5 bases and 4 bases respectively, with 15 bases between them. The CDR3 loop spans 15 amino acids. CDR3: CASSLYVTVNQPQHF. For the CDR3, the DNA is TGTGCCAGTAGTCTGTATGTGACAGTGAATCAGCCCCAGCATTTT.

This chain joins TRBV5-1 and TRBJ2-3, with D uncertain. V lost 1 base to trimming and J lost 2 bases, with 11 bases between them. The V gene's germline CDR1 is SGHRS and CDR2 YFSETQ. The CDR3 has 15 residues. The CDR3, as DNA: TGCGCCAGCAGCTTGTACTCCCCACTCACAGATACGCAGTATTTT. It encodes CASSLYSPLTDTQYF.

The rearrangement joins TRBV11-2 to TRBJ2-5; the D is unclear. The germline V gene has CDR1 SGHAT and CDR2 FQNNGV. V gave up 4 bases and J gave up 1 base, with 16 bases separating them. The CDR3 spans 16 residues. The CDR3 is CASSSNLAQAQETQYF. The CDR3 DNA follows: TGTGCCAGCAGCTCCAACCTGGCACAAGCCCAAGAGACCCAGTACTTC.

The chain recombines TRBV19 with TRBJ2-1; 7 nucleotides line up with TRBD2. This CDR3 contains 15 residues. CDR1 is LNHDA, CDR2 SQIVND, per germline (reference sequence). After removal of 5 bases from V and 0 bases from J, the junction contained 4 bases not matched to a gene. CDR3 residues: CASSELANSYNEQFF. The DNA for the CDR3 is TGTGCCAGTAGTGAACTAGCGAACTCCTACAATGAGCAGTTCTTC.

This clone came up a few times. The chain recombines TRBV30 with TRBJ1-2; D unresolved. The CDR3 extends over 11 amino acids. Germline CDR1 GTSNPN, CDR2 SVGIG (reference sequence). Trimming pared 2 bases from V and 4 bases from J, leaving 5 bases between. The CDR3 DNA reads TGTGCCTGGAGTCAAATCTATGGCTACACCTTC. Translation gives CAWSQIYGYTF.

This clone has more than one count but fewer than ten. The chain employs TRBV19 and TRBJ2-7; tentative D call: TRBD1 (5 bases). Trimming removed 3 bases from V and 6 bases from J, with 15 bases in between. Germline lookup yields CDR1 LNHDA and CDR2 SQIVND (reference sequence). The CDR3 sequence is 14 residues long. The CDR3 protein is CASSIDSGPSEQYF. Here the CDR3 DNA reads TGTGCCAGTAGTATCGACAGTGGTCCGTCCGAGCAGTACTTC.

This chain uses TRBV20-1 with TRBJ2-7; 11 nucleotides match TRBD2. V lost 3 bases, J lost 3 bases, and 4 bases stayed unmatched. Looked up from germline, CDR1 is DFQATT and CDR2 is SNEGSKA (reference sequence). The CDR3 has 14 residues. The CDR3 protein is CSASRLAGLYEQYF. The DNA of the CDR3 is TGCAGTGCTAGTAGACTAGCGGGACTCTACGAGCAGTACTTC.

The chain links TRBV11-2 to TRBJ2-4; D uncertain. This CDR3 region has 13 residues. V shed 5 bases and J shed 5 bases, with 10 bases lying between them. The germline CDR1 and CDR2 sequences are SGHAT and FQNNGV. CDR3 residues: CASSLWTENIQYF. The CDR3 DNA reads TGTGCCAGCAGCCTATGGACGGAAAACATTCAGTACTTC.

This clone was seen only once. CDR3 bases: TGTGCCAGCACTCTTACGGGGTTTGGAAACACCATATATTTT. This gives the protein CASTLTGFGNTIYF. The J gene is TRBJ1-3, the V gene TRBV6-5; no firm D call. The CDR3 loop spans 14 amino acids. The ends were cut back, 7 bases at V and 3 bases at J, with 13 bases in the middle. The germline V gene has CDR1 MNHEY and CDR2 SVGAGI.